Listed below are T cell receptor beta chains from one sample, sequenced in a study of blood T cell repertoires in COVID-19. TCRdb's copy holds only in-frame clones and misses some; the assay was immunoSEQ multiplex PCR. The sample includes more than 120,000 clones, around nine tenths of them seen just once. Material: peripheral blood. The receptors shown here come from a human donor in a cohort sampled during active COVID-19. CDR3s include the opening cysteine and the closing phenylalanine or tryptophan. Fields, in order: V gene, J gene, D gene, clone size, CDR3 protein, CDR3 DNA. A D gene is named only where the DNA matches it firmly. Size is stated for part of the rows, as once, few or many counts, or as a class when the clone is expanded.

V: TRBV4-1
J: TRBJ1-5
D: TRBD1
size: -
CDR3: CASSQENRGYGNQPQHF
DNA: TGCGCCAGCAGCCAAGAGAACAGGGGATATGGCAATCAGCCCCAGCATTTT

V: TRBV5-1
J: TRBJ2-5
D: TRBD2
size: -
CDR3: CASSSLGSGGETQYF
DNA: TGCGCCAGCAGCTCCCTCGGTAGCGGGGGGGAGACCCAGTACTTC

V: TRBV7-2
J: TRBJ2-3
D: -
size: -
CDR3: CASSSSAVGPHTQYF
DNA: TGTGCCAGCAGCTCTAGCGCGGTTGGTCCGCATACGCAGTATTTT

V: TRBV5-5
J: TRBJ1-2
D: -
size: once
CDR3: CASRRIQDRDYGYTF
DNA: TGTGCCAGCAGACGGATACAGGACAGAGACTATGGCTACACCTTC

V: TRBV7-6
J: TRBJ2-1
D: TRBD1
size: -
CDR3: CASSAGGPRSYNEQFF
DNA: TGTGCCAGCAGCGCAGGGGGCCCCCGCTCCTACAATGAGCAGTTCTTC

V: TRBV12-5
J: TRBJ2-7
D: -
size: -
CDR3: CASGLGPGEQYF
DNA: TGTGCTAGTGGTTTGGGTCCCGGTGAGCAGTACTTC

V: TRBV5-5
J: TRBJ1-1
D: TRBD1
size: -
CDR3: CASRLSPGGAVLNTEAFF
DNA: TGTGCCAGCAGGCTCAGTCCAGGGGGCGCGGTCCTGAACACTGAAGCTTTCTTT

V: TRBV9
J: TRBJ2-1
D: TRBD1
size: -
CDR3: CASSVIGGAYNEQFF
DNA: TGTGCCAGCAGCGTAATAGGGGGCGCCTACAATGAGCAGTTCTTC

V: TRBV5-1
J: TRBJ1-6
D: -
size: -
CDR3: CASSLEQQNSPLHF
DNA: TGCGCCAGCAGCTTGGAACAGCAGAATTCACCCCTCCACTTT

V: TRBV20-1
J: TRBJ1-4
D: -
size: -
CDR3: CSASAATNEKLFF
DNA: TGCAGTGCTAGTGCCGCAACTAATGAAAAACTGTTTTTT

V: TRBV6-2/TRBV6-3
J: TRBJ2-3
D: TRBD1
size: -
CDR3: CASSYSAGGYDSTDTQYF
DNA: TGTGCCAGCAGTTACTCGGCAGGGGGCTATGATAGCACAGATACGCAGTATTTT

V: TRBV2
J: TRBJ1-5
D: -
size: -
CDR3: CASRRVPNQPQHF
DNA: TGTGCCAGCAGGCGGGTCCCCAATCAGCCCCAGCATTTT

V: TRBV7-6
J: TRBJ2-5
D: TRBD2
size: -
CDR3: CASSWTRGGVETQYF
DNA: TGTGCCAGCAGCTGGACGCGGGGGGGTGTGGAGACCCAGTACTTC

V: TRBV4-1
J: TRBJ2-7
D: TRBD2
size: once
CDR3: CASSFETSGGSYEQYF
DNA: TGCGCCAGCAGCTTTGAGACTAGCGGGGGGTCTTACGAGCAGTACTTC

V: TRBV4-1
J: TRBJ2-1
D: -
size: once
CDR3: CASSQDRETPSYNEQFF
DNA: TGCGCCAGCAGCCAAGATCGCGAGACTCCCTCCTACAATGAGCAGTTCTTC

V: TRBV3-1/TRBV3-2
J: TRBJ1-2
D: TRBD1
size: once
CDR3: CASSQSWDRGAYGYTF
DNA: TGTGCCAGCAGCCAAAGTTGGGACAGGGGTGCTTATGGCTACACCTTC

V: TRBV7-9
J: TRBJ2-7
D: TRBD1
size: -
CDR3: CASSSKTGPAYEQYF
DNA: TGTGCCAGCAGTTCTAAGACAGGGCCTGCCTACGAGCAGTACTTC

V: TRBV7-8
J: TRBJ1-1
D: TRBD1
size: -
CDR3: CASSPTGVNTEAFF
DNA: TGTGCCAGCAGCCCGACAGGGGTGAACACTGAAGCTTTCTTT

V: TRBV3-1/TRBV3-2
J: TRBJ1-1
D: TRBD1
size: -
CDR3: CASSPTGGWTEAFF
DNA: TGTGCCAGCAGCCCTACAGGGGGATGGACTGAAGCTTTCTTT

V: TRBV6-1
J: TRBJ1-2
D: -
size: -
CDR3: CASSEVRQNYGYTF
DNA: TGTGCCAGCAGTGAAGTCAGACAGAACTATGGCTACACCTTC

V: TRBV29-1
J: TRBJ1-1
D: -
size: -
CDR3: CSVAGRMNTEAFF
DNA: TGCAGCGTCGCTGGGCGTATGAACACTGAAGCTTTCTTT

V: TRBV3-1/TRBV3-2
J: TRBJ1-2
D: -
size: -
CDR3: CASSQVEYGYTF
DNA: TGTGCCAGCAGCCAAGTTGAGTATGGCTACACCTTC

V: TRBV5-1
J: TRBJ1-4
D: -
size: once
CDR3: CASSLQGGEKLFF
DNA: TGCGCCAGCAGCTTACAAGGGGGTGAAAAACTGTTTTTT

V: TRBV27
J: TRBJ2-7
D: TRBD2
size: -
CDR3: CASSPRDYLDEQYF
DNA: TGTGCCAGCAGTCCCAGGGACTACTTAGACGAGCAGTACTTC

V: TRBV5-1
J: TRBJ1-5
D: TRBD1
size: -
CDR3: CASSPGTGDQPQHF
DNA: TGCGCCAGCAGCCCCGGGACAGGGGATCAGCCCCAGCATTTT

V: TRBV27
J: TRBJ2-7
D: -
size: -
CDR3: CASKGVSSTGLGEQYF
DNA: TGTGCCAGCAAGGGAGTCTCGTCGACAGGCTTAGGGGAGCAGTACTTC

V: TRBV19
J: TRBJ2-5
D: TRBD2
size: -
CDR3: CASSSGGRETQYF
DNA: TGTGCCAGTAGTAGCGGGGGTCGGGAGACCCAGTACTTC

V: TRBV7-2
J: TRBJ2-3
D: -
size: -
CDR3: CASSLDGGSPNF
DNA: TGTGCCAGCAGCTTAGACGGCGGTAGCCCAAATTTT

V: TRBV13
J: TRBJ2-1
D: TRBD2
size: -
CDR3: CASSAGLAGGNEQFF
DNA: TGTGCCAGCAGCGCGGGACTAGCGGGGGGCAATGAGCAGTTCTTC

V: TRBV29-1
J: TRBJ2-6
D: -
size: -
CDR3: CSVEEGSHHSGANVLTF
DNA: TGCAGCGTTGAGGAGGGCAGCCACCACTCTGGGGCCAACGTCCTGACTTTC

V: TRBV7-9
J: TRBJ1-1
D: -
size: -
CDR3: CASNYRGAEAFF
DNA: TGTGCCTCAAACTACCGGGGAGCTGAAGCTTTCTTT

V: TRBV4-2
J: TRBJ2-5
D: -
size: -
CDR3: CASSQDMQGLLDF
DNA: TGTGCCAGCAGCCAAGATATGCAGGGTCTTCTTGACTTC

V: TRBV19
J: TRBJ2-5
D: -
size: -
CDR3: CASREAVRGTQYF
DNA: TGTGCCAGTAGGGAGGCGGTCCGTGGGACCCAGTACTTC

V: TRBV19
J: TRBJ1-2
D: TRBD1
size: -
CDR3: CASISGEGTGKEIGYTF
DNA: TGTGCCAGTATCTCCGGAGAGGGGACAGGGAAGGAGATTGGCTACACCTTC

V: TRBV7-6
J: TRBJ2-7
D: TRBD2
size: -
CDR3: CASSNPSSGGNYEQYF
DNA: TGTGCCAGCAGCAACCCCTCTAGCGGGGGGAACTACGAGCAGTACTTC

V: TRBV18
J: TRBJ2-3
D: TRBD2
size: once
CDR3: CASSPEGGGGLDTQYF
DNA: TGTGCCAGCTCACCAGAAGGCGGGGGAGGACTAGATACGCAGTATTTT

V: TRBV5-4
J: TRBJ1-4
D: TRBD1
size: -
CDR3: CASSSGTGVEKLFF
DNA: TGTGCCAGCAGCTCCGGGACAGGGGTTGAAAAACTGTTTTTT

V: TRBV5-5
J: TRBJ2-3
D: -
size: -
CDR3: CASSLRWGVLGTDTQYF
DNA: TGTGCCAGCAGCTTAAGGTGGGGGGTGCTGGGTACAGATACGCAGTATTTT

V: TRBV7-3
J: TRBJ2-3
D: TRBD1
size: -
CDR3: CASSLEQGGADTQYF
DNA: TGTGCCAGCAGCTTAGAACAGGGGGGCGCAGATACGCAGTATTTT

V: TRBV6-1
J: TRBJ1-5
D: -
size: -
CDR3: CASSELTDVSNQPQHF
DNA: TGTGCCAGCAGTGAGCTCACAGACGTTAGCAATCAGCCCCAGCATTTT

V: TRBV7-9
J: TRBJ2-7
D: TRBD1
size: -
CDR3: CASSLGGWTGKTSRYEQYF
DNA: TGTGCCAGCAGCTTAGGGGGCTGGACAGGGAAAACTTCCCGCTACGAGCAGTACTTC

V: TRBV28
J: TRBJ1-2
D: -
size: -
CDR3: CASSFPGIYGYTF
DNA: TGTGCCAGCAGTTTTCCAGGGATCTATGGCTACACCTTC

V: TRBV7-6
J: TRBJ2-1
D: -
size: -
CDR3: CASSSLAREQFF
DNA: TGTGCCAGCAGCTCACTAGCTCGGGAGCAGTTCTTC

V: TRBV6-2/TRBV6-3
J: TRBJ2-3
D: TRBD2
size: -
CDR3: CASSYDAGGGSTDTQYF
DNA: TGTGCCAGCAGTTACGATGCGGGGGGCGGGAGCACAGATACGCAGTATTTT

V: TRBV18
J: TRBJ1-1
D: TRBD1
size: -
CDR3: CASSPGQGFTEAFF
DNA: TGTGCCAGCTCGCCGGGACAGGGGTTCACTGAAGCTTTCTTT

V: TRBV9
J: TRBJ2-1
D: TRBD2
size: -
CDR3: CASSVGQRENEQFF
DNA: TGTGCCAGCAGCGTTGGCCAGCGGGAAAATGAGCAGTTCTTC

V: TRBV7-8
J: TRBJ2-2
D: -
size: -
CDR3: CASRKVAQANTGELFF
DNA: TGTGCCAGCAGGAAAGTAGCGCAGGCGAACACCGGGGAGCTGTTTTTT

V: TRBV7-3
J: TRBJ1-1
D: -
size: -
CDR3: CASSVNRATEAFF
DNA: TGTGCCAGCAGCGTAAACAGGGCCACTGAAGCTTTCTTT

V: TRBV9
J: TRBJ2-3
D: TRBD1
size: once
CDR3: CASSVTYRGQWNTQYF
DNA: TGTGCCAGCAGCGTAACATACAGGGGGCAGTGGAATACGCAGTATTTT

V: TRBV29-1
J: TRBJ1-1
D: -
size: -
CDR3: CSVISAGDPNTEAFF
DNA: TGCAGCGTTATATCGGCAGGCGACCCGAACACTGAAGCTTTCTTT

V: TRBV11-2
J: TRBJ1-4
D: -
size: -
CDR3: CASSLFSGEKLFF
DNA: TGTGCCAGCAGCTTATTTTCAGGGGAAAAACTGTTTTTT

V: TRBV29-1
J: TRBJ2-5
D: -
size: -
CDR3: CSVSRDWGVETQYF
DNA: TGCAGCGTTTCTAGGGATTGGGGGGTAGAGACCCAGTACTTC

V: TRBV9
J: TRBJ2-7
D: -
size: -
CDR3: CASSGHGEGWDEQYF
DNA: TGTGCCAGCAGCGGTCACGGTGAGGGATGGGACGAGCAGTACTTC

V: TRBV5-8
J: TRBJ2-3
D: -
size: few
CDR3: CASRGRGTDTQYF
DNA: TGTGCCAGCAGGGGCCGGGGGACAGATACGCAGTATTTT